The 30 T cell receptor beta chains reported below all come from one sample, sequenced in a study of graft-versus-host responses after intestinal transplantation. Their specific antigens are unknown. Profiled with immunoSEQ multiplex PCR; TCRdb holds only in-frame clones, not every one. The sample includes tens of thousands of clones, under 95% seen only once; the top ten take 6%. The source material was unstimulated CD8+ T cells sorted from spleen or lymph node cells, sampled before intestinal transplant. The receptors here all came from a human donor who received an intestinal transplant.

The chain carries TRBV15 and TRBJ2-7, with 7 bases matching TRBD2. Germline loops: CDR1 LNHNV, CDR2 YYDKDF (reference sequence). V lost 5 bases to trimming and J lost 0 bases; unmatched junction nucleotides: 10. This CDR3 region has 16 residues. The CDR3, as DNA: TGTGCCACCAGCGGGGGGGAGGCGGGTAGCTCCTACGAGCAGTACTTC. It yields the protein CATSGGEAGSSYEQYF.

The chain recombines TRBV2 with TRBJ2-1; no firm D call. Germline V gene data show CDR1 as SNHLY and CDR2 as FYNNEI. This CDR3 has 11 residues. V was trimmed by 2 bases and J by 8 bases, leaving 4 bases between them. CDR3 DNA sequence: TGTGCCAGCAGTGAAATCGATGAGCAGTTCTTC. It specifies CASSEIDEQFF.

This clone has just one count. This rearrangement joins TRBV9 to TRBJ2-2; D might be TRBD2 (5 bases). V was shortened by 0 bases and J by 1 base, with 7 bases between the two germline ends. The germline V gene encodes CDR1 SGDLS and CDR2 YYNGEE. The CDR3 runs to 15 residues. CDR3 sequence (DNA): TGTGCCAGCAGCGTAGGTGGAGGGAACACCGGGGAGCTGTTTTTT. This sequence encodes CASSVGGGNTGELFF.

This clone was counted only a few times. Written as DNA, the CDR3 is TGTGCCAGCAGTGTTGGAGAGACAGGGTCCTACGAGCAGTACTTC. Encoded protein: CASSVGETGSYEQYF. The V and J genes are TRBV6-6 and TRBJ2-7; TRBD1 aligns across 7 bases. Germline values: CDR1 MNHNY, CDR2 SVGAGI (reference sequence). V lost 5 bases and J lost 1; bases outside the gene matches: 8. The CDR3 has 15 residues.

This clone has a handful of counts. This rearrangement joins TRBV7-6 to TRBJ2-5; D not certain. Germline CDR1 and CDR2: SGHVS and FNYEAQ. The length of the CDR3 is 13 residues. V lost 2 bases, J lost 5 bases, and 9 bases lay in between. CDR3 loop: CASSLSDLETQYF. For the CDR3, the DNA is TGTGCCAGCAGCTTAAGCGACTTGGAGACCCAGTACTTC.

The chain has TRBV5-1 and TRBJ1-1; D is unclear. The CDR3 runs to 15 residues. Trimming shortened V by 0 bases and J by 1 base, and 10 bases separated the two germline ends. Germline loops: CDR1 SGHRS, CDR2 YFSETQ. The CDR3 DNA sequence: TGCGCCAGCAGCTTGGCCTTGGGGAGGAACACTGAAGCTTTCTTT. Translation gives CASSLALGRNTEAFF.

This chain joins TRBV4-1 and TRBJ2-5, with D perhaps given as TRBD1 or TRBD2 (5 bases each). CDR1 and CDR2 (germline): MGHRA, YSYEKL. This CDR3 is built from 15 residues. Between the trimmed V and J ends, which lost 1 base and 5 bases, there was a span of 14 bases. CDR3 amino acids: CASSQVRGTGETQYF. The CDR3 nucleotides are TGCGCCAGCAGCCAAGTCCGGGGCACGGGGGAGACCCAGTACTTC.

The V and J genes are TRBV5-1 and TRBJ2-3, with D unresolved. V was cut by 0 bases and J by 6 bases, with 11 bases left in between. This CDR3 is 14 amino acids long. The germline gives CDR1 SGHRS, CDR2 YFSETQ. This CDR3 is CASSLGPARDTQYF. Here the CDR3 DNA reads TGCGCCAGCAGCTTGGGACCCGCCCGCGATACGCAGTATTTT.

V usage is TRBV13 and J usage is TRBJ1-1; tentative D call: TRBD1 (6 bases). V lost 8 bases and J lost 3, with 10 bases in between. This CDR3 is 12 amino acids long. Germline V CDR1 and CDR2: PRHDT, FYEKMQ (reference sequence). CDR3 nucleotide sequence: TGTGCCAGCGGGTCAGGGGACACTGAAGCTTTCTTT. Translating it yields CASGSGDTEAFF.

This rearrangement joins TRBV9 to TRBJ1-1; possible D gene TRBD1, 5 bases. The ends were cut back, 3 bases at V and 3 bases at J, with 12 bases in the middle. This CDR3 has 14 residues. Looked up from germline, CDR1 is SGDLS and CDR2 is YYNGEE. The CDR3, as DNA: TGTGCCAGCAGCGAATGGCAGGGCGACACTGAAGCTTTCTTT. Translation: CASSEWQGDTEAFF.

This clone was detected once. This chain connects TRBV4-1 to TRBJ2-7; 10 nucleotides agree with TRBD2. CDR3 length equals 16 residues. V was pared by 6 bases and J by 1 base, with 9 bases of the junction left unmatched. Germline loops: CDR1 MGHRA, CDR2 YSYEKL. The CDR3 nucleotides read TGCGCCAGCAGTCTGCTCTTAGCGGGGGGATCCTACGAGCAGTACTTC. Amino acid sequence: CASSLLLAGGSYEQYF.

This sequence joins TRBV4-1 and TRBJ1-2; D is undetermined. Germline V CDR1 and CDR2: MGHRA, YSYEKL. Trimming stripped 4 bases from V and 0 bases from J, with 9 bases between. The CDR3 covers 14 residues. CDR3 sequence: CASSPLYTNYGYTF. The CDR3 DNA follows: TGCGCCAGCAGCCCCTTATATACTAACTATGGCTACACCTTC.

The rearrangement links TRBV4-1 to TRBJ2-7; D ambiguous. The CDR3 covers 16 residues. The V end lost 0 bases, the J end lost 4 bases, and 16 bases lay between the germline ends. In germline, CDR1 is MGHRA, CDR2 YSYEKL. For the CDR3, the DNA is TGCGCCAGCAGCCAAGAACTCTCCGGTCCGAATTACGAGCAGTACTTC. Translation gives CASSQELSGPNYEQYF.

The rearrangement links TRBV20-1 to TRBJ2-7; D call uncertain. CDR1 is DFQATT and CDR2 is SNEGSKA in the germline V gene (reference sequence). V was clipped by 6 bases and J by 0 bases, with 6 bases between them. CDR3 length: 11 residues. CDR3 nucleotide sequence: TGCAGTGCGGGCCTCTCCTACGAGCAGTACTTC. Translation gives CSAGLSYEQYF.

This chain links TRBV13 with TRBJ2-1; 7 nucleotides line up with TRBD2. The V gene end was trimmed by 0 bases and the J gene end by 8 bases; junction bases not matched to a gene: 10. Germline V CDR1 and CDR2: PRHDT, FYEKMQ (reference sequence). This CDR3 is 16 amino acids long. The CDR3 loop reads CASSLGGREYYYEQFF. The DNA of the CDR3 is TGTGCCAGCAGCTTAGGAGGGCGGGAGTACTATTATGAGCAGTTCTTC.

The rearrangement uses TRBV10-1 and TRBJ2-7, with 7 positions matching TRBD1. Germline V CDR1 and CDR2: WNHNN, SYGVQD (reference sequence). There are 14 residues in the CDR3. V gave up 3 bases and J gave up 6 bases; unmatched junction bases: 8. CDR3 nucleotides: TGCGCCAGCAGTGAAGGAAGGACAGGCCTCGAGCAGTACTTC. Its protein product is CASSEGRTGLEQYF.

The V and J genes are TRBV15 and TRBJ1-1; D might be TRBD1 (6 bases). The CDR3 length is 15 residues. V shed 0 bases and J shed 5 bases, with 13 bases lying between them. CDR1 LNHNV and CDR2 YYDKDF come from the germline V gene (reference sequence). CDR3 loop: CATSRDEGGGTEAFF. CDR3 coding DNA: TGTGCCACCAGCAGAGATGAGGGAGGGGGGACTGAAGCTTTCTTT. Full variable domain (missing parts from reference TRBV15 and TRBJ1-1): DAMVIQNPRYQVTQFGKPVTLSCSQTLNHNVMYWYQQKSSQAPKLLFHYYDKDFNNEADTPDNFQSRRPNTSFCFLDIRSPGLGDTAMYLCATSRDEGGGTEAFFGQGTRLTVV.

The chain uses TRBV7-9 and TRBJ2-1, with D tentatively TRBD2 (5 bases). Trimming cost V 6 bases and J 2 bases, with 14 bases left between them. Germline V gene lookup returns CDR1 SEHNR and CDR2 FQNEAQ (reference sequence). The CDR3 has 15 amino acids. The CDR3 DNA reads TGTGCCAGCAGATCACTAGTTTCCCCCTACAATGAGCAGTTCTTC. It translates to CASRSLVSPYNEQFF. Variable domain in full (rest from reference TRBV7-9 and TRBJ2-1): DTGVSQNPRHKITKRGQNVTFRCDPISEHNRLYWYRQTLGQGPEFLTYFQNEAQLEKSRLLSDRFSAERPKGSFSTLEIQRTEQGDSAMYLCASRSLVSPYNEQFFGPGTRLTVL.

V gene TRBV6-5 combines with J gene TRBJ2-2; D gene ambiguous. Germline values: CDR1 MNHEY, CDR2 SVGAGI. This CDR3 spans 13 amino acids. V lost 8 bases and J lost 3, with 10 bases in between. CDR3 bases: TGTGCCAGCCGAACCGGTTACACCGGGGAGCTGTTTTTT. This translates into CASRTGYTGELFF.

V usage is TRBV12-2 and J usage is TRBJ1-5. TRBV12-2 is annotated as a pseudogene. This CDR3 spans 18 amino acids. The CDR3 loop is CASRLEEGGARSNQPQHF. CDR3 coding DNA: TGTGCAAGTCGCTTAGAGGAAGGCGGGGCGCGGAGCAATCAGCCCCAGCATTTT.

This sequence joins TRBV28 and TRBJ2-5, with TRBD1 identical over 9 bases. The DNA matches TRBJ2-7 better at its end, which makes the J call doubtful. The V gene's germline CDR1 is MDHEN and CDR2 SYDVKM. CDR3 size: 14 residues. CDR3 coding DNA: TGTGCCAGCAGTATTACAGGGGGCCCCTACGAGCAGTACTTC. This gives the protein CASSITGGPYEQYF.

V usage is TRBV6-5 and J usage is TRBJ2-1, with 10 bases identical to TRBD1. The germline gives CDR1 MNHEY, CDR2 SVGAGI. CDR3 size: 14 residues. J was trimmed by 9 bases and V by 3 bases; bases with no gene match: 5. For the CDR3, the DNA is TGTGCCAGCAGTTATGGGACAGGGGCGGTTGAGCAGTTCTTC. Its protein is CASSYGTGAVEQFF.

This chain connects TRBV25-1 to TRBJ2-5; either TRBD1 or TRBD2 may supply D (6 bases each). CDR1 is MGHDK and CDR2 is SYGVNS in the germline V gene. CDR3 size: 14 residues. Trimming left V 3 bases short and J 5 bases short, with 13 bases between. The DNA for the CDR3 is TGTGCCAGCAGTGACAGGGGAGGTCGGGAGACCCAGTACTTC. Translating gives CASSDRGGRETQYF.

This clone occurred once. This chain links TRBV6-1 with TRBJ2-7; 9 bases are a match to TRBD1. Losses at the gene ends were 7 bases for V and 4 bases for J; bases not matched to a gene: 2. In germline, CDR1 is MNHNS, CDR2 SASEGT. CDR3 length: 12 residues. This CDR3 is CASIQGAYEQYF. The CDR3 DNA reads as TGTGCCAGCATACAGGGGGCTTACGAGCAGTACTTC.

This clone has a handful of counts. CDR3 in DNA: TGCGCCAGCAGCCCTCCCCGGGGGGAGCAGTACTTC. Its translation: CASSPPRGEQYF. The chain uses TRBV4-1 and TRBJ2-7; D is possibly TRBD2 (6 bases). Germline CDR1 is MGHRA and CDR2 is YSYEKL. V lost 4 bases and J 7 bases, leaving 11 bases between the germline ends. The CDR3 has 12 residues.

This chain links TRBV6-5 with TRBJ2-7; possibly TRBD1 for D (6 bases). The germline CDR1 and CDR2 sequences are MNHEY and SVGAGI. V lost 6 bases to trimming and J lost 7 bases, with 13 bases between them. There are 12 residues in the CDR3. The CDR3 sequence: CASSGTGREQYF. CDR3 bases: TGTGCCAGCAGCGGTACAGGGCGGGAGCAGTACTTC.

This clone showed up just once. The sample carries other DNA sequences with the same CDR3. The chain joins TRBV15 to TRBJ1-5, with TRBD1 as a possible D gene (5 bases). CDR1 and CDR2 (germline): LNHNV, YYDKDF (reference sequence). V shed 0 bases and J shed 4 bases, with 10 bases lying between them. The CDR3 loop spans 15 amino acids. The CDR3, as DNA: TGTGCCACCAGCAGAGATCTTGGGGGAAATCAGCCCCAGCATTTT. Its translation is CATSRDLGGNQPQHF.

The gene calls are TRBV7-6 and TRBJ1-1; no clear D. CDR1 SGHVS and CDR2 FNYEAQ come from the germline V gene. CDR3 length: 14 amino acids. Between the trimmed V and J ends, which lost 5 bases and 8 bases, there was a span of 18 bases. The CDR3 bases are TGTGCCAGCAGCCCACAGCCGGAGGGAGTCGAAGCTTTCTTT. Encoded protein: CASSPQPEGVEAFF.

V is TRBV7-5 and J is TRBJ2-1; the table's D call TRBD2 went unverified against the DNA. TRBV7-5 corresponds to a pseudogene. The CDR3 totals 15 residues. The CDR3 DNA reads as TGTGTCAGAAAGTGCGAAACGAGCTCCTACAATGAGCAGTTCTTC. It is translated as CVRKCETSSYNEQFF.

This rearrangement joins TRBV14 to TRBJ2-7; 8 nucleotides agree with TRBD1. CDR1 is SGHDN and CDR2 is FVKESK in the germline V gene. Trimming took 3 bases from V and 7 from J; bases not matched to a gene: 5. The CDR3 extends over 13 amino acids. CDR3 region: CASSQLQGGEQYF. Here the CDR3 DNA reads TGTGCCAGCAGCCAGCTACAGGGGGGTGAGCAGTACTTC.